Listed below are T cell receptor beta chains from one sample, sequenced in a study of T cell repertoires in cytomegalovirus infection. TCRdb analysed the reads with MiXCR anew, one entry per CDR3 protein. The table includes fewer than 200,000 distinct CDR3 sequences, less than 25% detected once. For these receptors, no antigen is known. Source: CD8+ T cells from cultured PBMCs, taken from culture after CMV antigen stimulation. The receptor source for this set is a human donor in good health (CMV status not recorded). Some clones in this sample may be carry-over from other donors' samples. Both conserved end residues are part of each CDR3. Not all rows give a size; the values are once, few, many and, for expanded clones, a class.

clone size: few
V gene: TRBV4-1
CDR3 protein: CASSPRVPTGEQYF

clone size: NA
V gene: TRBV7-9
CDR3 protein: CASSLDRSFPYEQYF

clone size: NA
V gene: TRBV11-3
CDR3 protein: CASSGLAGDERTGELFF

clone size: many
V gene: TRBV9
CDR3 protein: CASSGGQGAFHEQYF

clone size: many
V gene: TRBV7-2
CDR3 protein: CASSLEDDNEQFF

clone size: NA
V gene: TRBV6-1
CDR3 protein: CASSDRVRGNQPQHF

clone size: NA
V gene: TRBV7-6
CDR3 protein: CASSLSGTGRGNTIYF

clone size: NA
V gene: TRBV7-6
CDR3 protein: CASSLEAAGGLSYEQYF

clone size: NA
V gene: TRBV11-1
CDR3 protein: CASSTYPGEHQPQHF

clone size: NA
V gene: TRBV11-2
CDR3 protein: CASSLSSGLNTDTQYF

clone size: NA
V gene: TRBV6-6
CDR3 protein: CASGYTEETQYF

clone size: NA
V gene: TRBV6-5
CDR3 protein: CASSYSTMTEAFF

clone size: few
V gene: TRBV7-2
CDR3 protein: CASSSHMGRNTEAFF

clone size: NA
V gene: TRBV27
CDR3 protein: CASSPSLVEIWNTIYF

clone size: NA
V gene: TRBV7-6
CDR3 protein: CASSSTGVYNEQFF

clone size: NA
V gene: TRBV7-9
CDR3 protein: CASSLKGGAGTNSPFF